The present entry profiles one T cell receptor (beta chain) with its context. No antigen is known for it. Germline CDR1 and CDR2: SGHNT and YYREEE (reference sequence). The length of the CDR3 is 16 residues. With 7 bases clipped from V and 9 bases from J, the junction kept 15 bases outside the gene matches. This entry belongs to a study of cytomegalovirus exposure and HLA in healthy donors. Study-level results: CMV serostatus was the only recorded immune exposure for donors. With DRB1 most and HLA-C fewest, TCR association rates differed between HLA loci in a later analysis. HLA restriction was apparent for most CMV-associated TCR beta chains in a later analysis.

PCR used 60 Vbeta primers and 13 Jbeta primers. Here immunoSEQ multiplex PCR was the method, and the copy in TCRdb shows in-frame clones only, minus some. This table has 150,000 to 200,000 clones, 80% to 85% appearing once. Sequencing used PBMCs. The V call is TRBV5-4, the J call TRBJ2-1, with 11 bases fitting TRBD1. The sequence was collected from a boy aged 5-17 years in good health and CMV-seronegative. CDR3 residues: CASSKPWGTGGLEQFF. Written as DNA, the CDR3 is TGTGCCAGCTCAAAACCCTGGGGGACAGGGGGTCTTGAGCAGTTCTTC.